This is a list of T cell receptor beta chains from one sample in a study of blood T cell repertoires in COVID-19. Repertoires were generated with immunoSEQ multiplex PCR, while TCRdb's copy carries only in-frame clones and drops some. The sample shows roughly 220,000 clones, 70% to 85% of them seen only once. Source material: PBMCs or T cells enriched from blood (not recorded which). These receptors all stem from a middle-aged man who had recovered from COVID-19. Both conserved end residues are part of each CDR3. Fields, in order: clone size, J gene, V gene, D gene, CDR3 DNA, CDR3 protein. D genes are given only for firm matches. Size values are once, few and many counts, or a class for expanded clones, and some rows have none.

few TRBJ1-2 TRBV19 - TGTGCCAGTAACCCGGCGCGGCAATCCGGAGGCGGCTACACCTTC CASNPARQSGGGYTF
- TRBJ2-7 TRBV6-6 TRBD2 TGTGCCAGCAGTTACGGGACTAACCTAGGCGAGCAGTACTTC CASSYGTNLGEQYF
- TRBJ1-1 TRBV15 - TGTGCCACCAGCAGCCACAGGGAATTGGACACTGAAGCTTTCTTT CATSSHRELDTEAFF
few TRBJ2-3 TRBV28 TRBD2 TGTGCCTGCCGGGGGGGGTCCAGAGTTACGCAGTATTTT CACRGGSRVTQYF
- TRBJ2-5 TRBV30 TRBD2 TGTGCCTCCAACACCGGGACTAGCTTTGGAGAGACCCAGTACTTC CASNTGTSFGETQYF
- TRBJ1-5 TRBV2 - TGTGCCAGCACCCCCAACTTCAATCAGCCCCAGCATTTT CASTPNFNQPQHF
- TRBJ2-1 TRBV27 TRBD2 TGTGCCAGCAGCTCCGGACTAGCGGGAGGGCCGCCTTACTTGATCAATGAGCAGTTCTTC CASSSGLAGGPPYLINEQFF
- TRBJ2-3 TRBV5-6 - TGTGCCAGCAGCTTAATCGTCGGGGGAGATACGCAGTATTTT CASSLIVGGDTQYF
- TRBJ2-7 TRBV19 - TGTGCCAGTAGTATAGATGGGGCGGAGAGTCTCCACGAGCAGTACTTC CASSIDGAESLHEQYF
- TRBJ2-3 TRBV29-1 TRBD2 TGCAGCGCGTTAGGAAGCGGGGGCACAGATACGCAGTATTTT CSALGSGGTDTQYF
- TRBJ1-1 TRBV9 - TGTGCCAGCAGCGTATTGGGGGCCACTGAAGCTTTCTTT CASSVLGATEAFF
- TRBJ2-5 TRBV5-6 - TGTGCCAGCAGTTTCGGACATCCGTTCCAAGAGACCCAGTACTTC CASSFGHPFQETQYF
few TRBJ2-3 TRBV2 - TGTGCCAGCAGTGAGGGGCTCGGAGATACGCAGTATTTT CASSEGLGDTQYF
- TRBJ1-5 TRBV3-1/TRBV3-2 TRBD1 TGTGCCAGCAGCCAAACCCGACAGGGAAATCAGCCCCAGCATTTT CASSQTRQGNQPQHF
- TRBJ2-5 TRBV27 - TGTGCCAGCAGTCTCCTTGGGAACAGGGGAGGAGAGACCCAGTACTTC CASSLLGNRGGETQYF
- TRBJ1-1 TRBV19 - TGTGCCAGTAGTACTTGGACAGTAGGGGATGAAGCTTTCTTT CASSTWTVGDEAFF
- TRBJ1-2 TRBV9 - TGTGCCAGCAGCGTAGATGGGGGACTGGCCAAATATGGCTACACCTTC CASSVDGGLAKYGYTF
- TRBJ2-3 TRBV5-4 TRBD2 TGTGCCAGCAGCGAAACTAGCGGGCTTGCAGATACGCAGTATTTT CASSETSGLADTQYF
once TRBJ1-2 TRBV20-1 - TGCAGTGCTAGTTTGGGAGCTATCTATGGCTACACCTTC CSASLGAIYGYTF
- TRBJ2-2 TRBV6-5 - TGTGCCAGCAGAGGTCAGCCTCAGGACGGGGAGCTGTTTTTT CASRGQPQDGELFF
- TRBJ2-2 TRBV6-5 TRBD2 TGTGCCAGCACCCCGGGGGGGCCCCCCGGGGAGCTGTTTTTT CASTPGGPPGELFF
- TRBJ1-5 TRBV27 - TGTGCCAGCAGTTTATTTCCGTATAGCAATCAGCCCCAGCATTTT CASSLFPYSNQPQHF
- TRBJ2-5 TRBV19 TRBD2 TGTGCCAGTAGTACCCAAGGCCTCGGGACTAGCGAGAATAAAGAGACCCAGTACTTC CASSTQGLGTSENKETQYF
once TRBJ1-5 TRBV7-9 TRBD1 TGTGCCAGCAGCCCATCAGGGGGACAGCCCCAGCATTTT CASSPSGGQPQHF
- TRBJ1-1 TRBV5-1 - TGCGCCAGCAGCCAAGCCGACAGTATTGGGAACACTGAAGCTTTCTTT CASSQADSIGNTEAFF
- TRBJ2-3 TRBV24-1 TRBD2 TGTGCCACGTGGAGCGGGAGGGCAGATACGCAGTATTTT CATWSGRADTQYF
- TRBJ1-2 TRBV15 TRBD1 TGTGCCACCAGCAGAGAGACTGGCAGGGGGTTTGGCTACACCTTC CATSRETGRGFGYTF
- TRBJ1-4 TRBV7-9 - TGTGCCAGCAGCTTGTTACCAGGCAGGGCAGGCACTAATGAAAAACTGTTTTTT CASSLLPGRAGTNEKLFF
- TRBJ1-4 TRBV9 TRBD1 TGTGCCAGCAGCGTAGAGGGGGCAGCTAATGAAAAACTGTTTTTT CASSVEGAANEKLFF
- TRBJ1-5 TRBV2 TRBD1 TGTGCCAGCAGAACCGGGACAGGGGAGGGTGAGCATTTT CASRTGTGEGEHF
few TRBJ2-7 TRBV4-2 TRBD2 TGTGCCAGCAGCCAAGCTTCGAGCGGGGGGGCCTACGAGCAGTACTTC CASSQASSGGAYEQYF
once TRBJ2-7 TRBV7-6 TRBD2 TGTGCCAGCAGCTTAAGGCCACCGACTAGCGACTACGAGCAGTACTTC CASSLRPPTSDYEQYF
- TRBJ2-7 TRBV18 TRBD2 TGTGCCAGCTCTCTACTGACTAGCAGAGTACGGGAGCAGTACTTC CASSLLTSRVREQYF
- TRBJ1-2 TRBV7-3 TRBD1 TGTGCCAGCAGTTATACAGGGGGTACTGGCTACACCTTC CASSYTGGTGYTF
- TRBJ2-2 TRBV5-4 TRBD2 TGTGCCAGCAGCAAGGGACTAGCGTCCCGCGGGGAGCTGTTTTTT CASSKGLASRGELFF
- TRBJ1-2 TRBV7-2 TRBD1 TGTGCCAGCAGCTTCTCGACAGGGAACTATGGCTACACCTTC CASSFSTGNYGYTF
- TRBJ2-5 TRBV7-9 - TGTGCCAGCAGCTTAACTAAAGAGACCCAGTACTTC CASSLTKETQYF
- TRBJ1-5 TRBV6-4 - TGTGCCAGCAGTGACCTGTCGAGGGATGGGAGGGAACAGCCCCAGCATTTT CASSDLSRDGREQPQHF
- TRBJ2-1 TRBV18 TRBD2 TGTGCCAGCTCACCACTTGCGGGGGGGGGTATCATCTCCTACAATGAGCAGTTCTTC CASSPLAGGGIISYNEQFF
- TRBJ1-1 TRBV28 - TGTGCCAGCAGTCAATCGTTGACGACTATGAACACTGAAGCTTTCTTT CASSQSLTTMNTEAFF
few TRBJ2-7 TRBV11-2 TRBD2 TGTGCCAGCACCCAACAGCCCGGGAGGCTCTACGAGCAGTACTTC CASTQQPGRLYEQYF
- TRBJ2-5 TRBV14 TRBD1 TGTGCCAGCAGCCGGGGACAGGGAGCTCGAGAGACCCAGTACTTC CASSRGQGARETQYF
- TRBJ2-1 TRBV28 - TGTGCCAGCAGTGGGAGACTGGCCTGGGTTGAGCAGTTCTTC CASSGRLAWVEQFF
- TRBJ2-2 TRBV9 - TGTGCCAGCAGCTTAGAGACAAGCACCGGGGAGCTGTTTTTT CASSLETSTGELFF
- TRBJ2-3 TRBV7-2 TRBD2 TGTGCCAGCAGCTTAGGCCTCTTAGCGGGGGGGCGGGGAGATACGCAGTATTTT CASSLGLLAGGRGDTQYF